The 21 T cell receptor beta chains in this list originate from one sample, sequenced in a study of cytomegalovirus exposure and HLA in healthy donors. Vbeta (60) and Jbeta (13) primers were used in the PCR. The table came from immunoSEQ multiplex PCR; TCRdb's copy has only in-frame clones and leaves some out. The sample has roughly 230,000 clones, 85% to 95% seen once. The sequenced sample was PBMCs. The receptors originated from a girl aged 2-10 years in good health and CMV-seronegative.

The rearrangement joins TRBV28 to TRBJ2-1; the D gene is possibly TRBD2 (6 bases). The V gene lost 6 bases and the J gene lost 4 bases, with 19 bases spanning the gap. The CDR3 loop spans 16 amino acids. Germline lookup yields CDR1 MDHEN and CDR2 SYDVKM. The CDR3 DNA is TGTGCCAGCAGAAGAACTGAGCGGGCTGGATACAATGAGCAGTTCTTC. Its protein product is CASRRTERAGYNEQFF.

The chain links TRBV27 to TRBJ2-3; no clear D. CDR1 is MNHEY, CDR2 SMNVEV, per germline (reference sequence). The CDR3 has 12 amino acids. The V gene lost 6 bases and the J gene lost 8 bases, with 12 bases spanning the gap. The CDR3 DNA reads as TGTGCCAGCAGCCCCCCCAGTGTTACGCAGTATTTT. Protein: CASSPPSVTQYF.

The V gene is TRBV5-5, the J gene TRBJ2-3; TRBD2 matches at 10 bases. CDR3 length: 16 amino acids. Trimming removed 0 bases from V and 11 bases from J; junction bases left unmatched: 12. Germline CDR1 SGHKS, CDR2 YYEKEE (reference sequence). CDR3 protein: CASSLGVAGGPREQYF. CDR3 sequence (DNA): TGTGCCAGCAGCTTGGGCGTAGCGGGAGGCCCGAGGGAGCAGTATTTT.

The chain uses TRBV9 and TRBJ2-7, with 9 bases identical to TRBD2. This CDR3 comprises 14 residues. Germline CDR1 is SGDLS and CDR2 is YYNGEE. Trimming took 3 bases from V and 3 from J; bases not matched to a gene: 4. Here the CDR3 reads CASSGGLAIYEQYF. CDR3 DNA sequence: TGTGCCAGCAGCGGAGGACTAGCGATCTACGAGCAGTACTTC.

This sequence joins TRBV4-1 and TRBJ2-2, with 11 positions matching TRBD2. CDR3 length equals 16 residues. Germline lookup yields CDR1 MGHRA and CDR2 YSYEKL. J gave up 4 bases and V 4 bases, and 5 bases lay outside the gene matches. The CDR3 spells CASSPGLADITGELFF. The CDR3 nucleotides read TGCGCCAGCAGCCCGGGACTAGCGGATATCACCGGGGAGCTGTTTTTT.

The DNA of the CDR3 is TGTGCCAGCAGTTACGTACAGGGTACGCGCGAGCAGTACTTC. Translated: CASSYVQGTREQYF. V is TRBV6-5 and J is TRBJ2-7; perhaps TRBD1 as D (6 bases). The germline V gene encodes CDR1 MNHEY and CDR2 SVGAGI. CDR3 size: 14 residues. V was shortened by 2 bases and J by 6 bases, with 14 bases between the two germline ends.

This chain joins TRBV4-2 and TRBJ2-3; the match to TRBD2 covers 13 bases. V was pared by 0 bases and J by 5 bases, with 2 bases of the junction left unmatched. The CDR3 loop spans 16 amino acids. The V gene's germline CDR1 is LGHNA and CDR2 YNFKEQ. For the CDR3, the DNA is TGTGCCAGCAGCCAAGAGACTAGCGGGGGGAAAGATACGCAGTATTTT. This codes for CASSQETSGGKDTQYF.

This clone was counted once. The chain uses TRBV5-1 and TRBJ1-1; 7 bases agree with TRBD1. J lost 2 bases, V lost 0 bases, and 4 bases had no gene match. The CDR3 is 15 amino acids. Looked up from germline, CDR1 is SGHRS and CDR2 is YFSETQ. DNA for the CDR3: TGCGCCAGCAGCTTGGAGACAGGGATTAACACTGAAGCTTTCTTT. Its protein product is CASSLETGINTEAFF.

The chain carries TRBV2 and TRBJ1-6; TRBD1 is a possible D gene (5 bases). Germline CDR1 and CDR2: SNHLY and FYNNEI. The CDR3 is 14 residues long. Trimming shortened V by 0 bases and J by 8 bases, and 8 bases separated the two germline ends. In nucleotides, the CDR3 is TGTGCCAGCAGTGAAGCGTGGGGCGATTCACCCCTCCACTTT. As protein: CASSEAWGDSPLHF. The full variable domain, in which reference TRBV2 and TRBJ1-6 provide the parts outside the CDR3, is EPEVTQTPSHQVTQMGQEVILRCVPISNHLYFYWYRQILGQKVEFLVSFYNNEISEKSEIFDDQFSVERPDGSNFTLKIRSTKLEDSAMYFCASSEAWGDSPLHFGNGTRLTVT.

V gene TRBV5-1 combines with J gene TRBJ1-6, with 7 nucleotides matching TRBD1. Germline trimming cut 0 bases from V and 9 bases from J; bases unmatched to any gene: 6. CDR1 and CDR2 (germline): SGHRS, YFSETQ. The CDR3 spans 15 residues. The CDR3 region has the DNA TGCGCCAGCAGCTTGGGACAGGGAACGGGTTCACCCCTCCACTTT. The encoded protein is CASSLGQGTGSPLHF.

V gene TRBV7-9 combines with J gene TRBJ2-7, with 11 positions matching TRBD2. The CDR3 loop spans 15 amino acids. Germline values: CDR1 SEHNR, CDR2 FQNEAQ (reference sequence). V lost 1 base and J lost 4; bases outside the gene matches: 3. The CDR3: CASSLELAGDYEQYF. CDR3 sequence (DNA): TGTGCCAGCAGCTTAGAACTAGCGGGAGATTACGAGCAGTACTTC.

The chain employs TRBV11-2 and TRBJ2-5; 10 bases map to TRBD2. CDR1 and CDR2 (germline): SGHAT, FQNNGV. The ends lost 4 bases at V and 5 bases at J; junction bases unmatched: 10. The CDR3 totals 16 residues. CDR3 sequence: CASSSRASGSWETQYF. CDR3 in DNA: TGTGCCAGCAGCTCTCGGGCTAGCGGGAGTTGGGAGACCCAGTACTTC.

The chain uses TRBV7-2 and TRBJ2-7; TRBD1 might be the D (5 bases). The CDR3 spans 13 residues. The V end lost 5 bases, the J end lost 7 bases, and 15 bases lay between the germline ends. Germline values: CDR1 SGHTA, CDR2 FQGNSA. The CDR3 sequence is CASSTSTEAEQYF. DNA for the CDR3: TGTGCCAGCAGCACCTCGACAGAGGCTGAGCAGTACTTC.

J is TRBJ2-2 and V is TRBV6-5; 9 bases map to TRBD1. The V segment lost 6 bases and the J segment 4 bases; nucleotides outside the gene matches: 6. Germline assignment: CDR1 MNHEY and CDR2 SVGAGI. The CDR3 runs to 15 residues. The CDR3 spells CASSLYRGLTGELFF. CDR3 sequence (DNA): TGTGCCAGCAGCTTATACAGGGGGCTCACCGGGGAGCTGTTTTTT.

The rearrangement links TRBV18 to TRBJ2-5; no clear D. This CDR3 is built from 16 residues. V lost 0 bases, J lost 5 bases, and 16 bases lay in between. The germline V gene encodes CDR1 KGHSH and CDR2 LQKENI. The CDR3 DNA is TGTGCCAGCTCACCACCCCCGGGTCCTTTGAGGGAGACCCAGTACTTC. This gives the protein CASSPPPGPLRETQYF.

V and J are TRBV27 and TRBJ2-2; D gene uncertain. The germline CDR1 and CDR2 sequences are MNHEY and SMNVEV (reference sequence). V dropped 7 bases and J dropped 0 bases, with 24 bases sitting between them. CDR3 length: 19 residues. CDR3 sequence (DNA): TGTGCCAGCACCGCCGTGGCCGCCCAATTAAACGCGAACACCGGGGAGCTGTTTTTT. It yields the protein CASTAVAAQLNANTGELFF.

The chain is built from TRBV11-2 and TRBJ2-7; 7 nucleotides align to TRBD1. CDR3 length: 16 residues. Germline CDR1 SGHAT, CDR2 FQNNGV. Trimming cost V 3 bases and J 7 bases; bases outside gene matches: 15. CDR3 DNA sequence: TGTGCCAGCAGCTTGGAGGACAGGACGATCCGTGGGGAGCAGTACTTC. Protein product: CASSLEDRTIRGEQYF.

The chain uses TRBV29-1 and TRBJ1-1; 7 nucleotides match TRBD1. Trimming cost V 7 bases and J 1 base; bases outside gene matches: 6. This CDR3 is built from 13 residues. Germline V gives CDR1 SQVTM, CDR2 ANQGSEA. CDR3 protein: CSAPGQTNTEAFF. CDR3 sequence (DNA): TGCAGCGCCCCGGGACAGACGAACACTGAAGCTTTCTTT.

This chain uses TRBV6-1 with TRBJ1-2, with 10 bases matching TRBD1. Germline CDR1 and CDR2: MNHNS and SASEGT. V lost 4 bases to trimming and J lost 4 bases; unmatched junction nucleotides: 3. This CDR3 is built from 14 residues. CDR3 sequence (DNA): TGTGCCAGCAGTGGGACAGGGGGTTTCTATGGCTACACCTTC. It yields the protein CASSGTGGFYGYTF.

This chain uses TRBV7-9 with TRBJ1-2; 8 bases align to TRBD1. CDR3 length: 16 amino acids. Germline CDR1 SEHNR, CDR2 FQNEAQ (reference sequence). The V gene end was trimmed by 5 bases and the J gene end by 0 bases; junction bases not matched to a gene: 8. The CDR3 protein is CASSVDRVEANYGYTF. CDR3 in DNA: TGTGCCAGCAGCGTGGACAGGGTAGAGGCTAACTATGGCTACACCTTC.

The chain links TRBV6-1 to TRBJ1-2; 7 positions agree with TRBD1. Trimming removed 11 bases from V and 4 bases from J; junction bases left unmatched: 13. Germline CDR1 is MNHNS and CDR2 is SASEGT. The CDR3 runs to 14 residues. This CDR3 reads CAGLTRGLSYGYTF. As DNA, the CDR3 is TGTGCCGGGCTTACGAGGGGGCTGAGCTATGGCTACACCTTC.